This T cell receptor (beta chain) was recorded in a study of T cell clonotyping in hematopoietic cell transplantation. Study in general: Recipients' pretransplant samples followed cytoreduction. Findings of the study overall: Cells were unsorted, so CD4 and CD8 contributions were not separated. Recipient TCR diversity dropped after transplant; expanded clonotypes rose from day 30 to 180.

The CDR3 totals 16 residues. The germline V gene encodes CDR1 SGHDN and CDR2 FVKESK. Between the trimmed V and J ends, which lost 1 base and 4 bases, there was a span of 13 bases. About this clone: Its antigen is still unknown.

TCRdb's copy holds only in-frame clones and misses some; the assay was immunoSEQ multiplex PCR. The table records around 26,000 clones, 82% of them present only once. Specified time point: recipient sample about 28 days before transplant, after cytoreduction. Samples: about 28 days before transplant, then days 30, 100 and 180 after. The clonotype was recovered from a middle-aged man with acute myeloid leukemia. Some clones in this sample may be carry-over from other donors' samples. This chain joins TRBV14 and TRBJ2-2; possible D gene TRBD1, 5 bases. This specimen was peripheral blood mononuclear cells, taken before stem cell transplant. The CDR3 sequence: CASSQVGGAVTGELFF. Here the CDR3 DNA reads TGTGCCAGCAGCCAAGTAGGTGGGGCTGTCACCGGGGAGCTGTTTTTT.